The present T cell receptor beta chain was sequenced within a study of response to subunit inactivated influenza vaccine. One entry per CDR3 protein results from TCRdb running MiXCR on the RT-PCR reads. Among a few hundred thousand distinct CDR3 sequences listed, about 15% were seen once. J lost 0 bases, V lost 4 bases, and 9 bases had no gene match. This CDR3 spans 17 amino acids. V usage is TRBV12-3 or TRBV12-4 and J usage is TRBJ2-1; 7 nucleotides align to TRBD1. This material consisted of PBMCs from blood, taken approximately 13 days after vaccination. This TCR derives from a man in his forties or fifties who received an inactivated influenza vaccine. The CDR3 loop is CASSSTLRDSSYNEQFF. In DNA form, the CDR3 reads TGTGCCAGCAGTTCGACCCTCCGGGACAGCTCCTACAATGAGCAGTTCTTC.